This T cell receptor beta chain was sequenced in a study of post-analysis software for immune sequencing data. Whole-study results and caveats: Controls had lower frequencies than patients of 4 or 5 TRBV segments, which included TRBV5-6, TRBV5-1 and TRBV20-1.

The CDR3 is 10 residues long. Germline assignment: CDR1 MDHEN and CDR2 SYDVKM. V was shortened by 8 bases and J by 10 bases, with 8 bases between the two germline ends. Incorporated into the TCR beta cDNA libraries were unique molecular identifiers, which served to reduce PCR and sequencing biases. Using its own MiXCR run on the PCR reads, TCRdb lists one record per CDR3 protein. The sample records about 200,000 distinct CDR3 sequences, 29% being singletons. This clonotype was counted between two and nine times. Its target is unknown. The specimen sequenced was blood. The chain has TRBV28 and TRBJ1-4; D is unresolved. The sequence was collected from a girl aged 2-17 years with multiple sclerosis. The CDR3 bases are TGTGCCAGCGGAGGTGGAAAACTGTTTTTT. This codes for CASGGGKLFF.